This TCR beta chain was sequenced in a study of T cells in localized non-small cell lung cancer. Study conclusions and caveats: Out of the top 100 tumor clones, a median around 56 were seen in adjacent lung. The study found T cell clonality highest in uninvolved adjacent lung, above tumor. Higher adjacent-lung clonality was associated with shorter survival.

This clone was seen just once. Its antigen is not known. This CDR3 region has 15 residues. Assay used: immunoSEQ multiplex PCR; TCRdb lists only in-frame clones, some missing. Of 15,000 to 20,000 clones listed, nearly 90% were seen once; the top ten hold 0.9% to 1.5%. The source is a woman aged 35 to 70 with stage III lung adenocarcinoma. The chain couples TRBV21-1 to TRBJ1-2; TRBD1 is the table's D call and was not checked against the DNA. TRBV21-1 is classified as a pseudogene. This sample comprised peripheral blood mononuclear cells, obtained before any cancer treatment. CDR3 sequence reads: CASSNGNGTGECYTF. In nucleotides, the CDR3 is TGTGCCAGCAGCAATGGTAACGGGACAGGGGAGTGCTACACCTTC.